This TCR beta chain was profiled in a study of blood T cell repertoires in COVID-19. Study in general: The analysed material was cDNA or gDNA that came from T cells, B-cell-depleted T cells, or PBMCs.

The CDR3 length is 12 residues. The V gene lost 6 bases and the J gene lost 9 bases, with 9 bases spanning the gap. Self-reported history from a screening survey and questionnaire set each donor's cohort. Data came from immunoSEQ multiplex PCR; TCRdb stores just in-frame clones and leaves some out. The sample lists hundreds of thousands of clones; around nine tenths were seen once. The chain recombines TRBV12-3 or TRBV12-4 with TRBJ1-6; D possibly corresponds to TRBD1 (6 bases). This clonotype originated in a woman aged 55-69 years who had recovered from COVID-19. What was sequenced was PBMCs or T cells enriched from blood (not recorded which). CDR3 sequence: CASRQGPSPLHF. CDR3 DNA: TGTGCCAGCAGACAGGGCCCTTCACCCCTCCACTTT.